This section outlines one TCR beta chain sequence together with its context. Its antigen is unknown. PCR employed 60 Vbeta and 13 Jbeta primers. TCRdb keeps only in-frame clones here, not all; method: immunoSEQ multiplex PCR. This table holds 150,000 to 200,000 clones, over 75% found once. These data originate in a study of cytomegalovirus exposure and HLA in healthy donors. Study-wide results and limits: The study carried out a later analysis of TCR beta sequences. It associated 15,000 to 20,000 of them with specific HLA alleles at a false discovery rate of 0.05.

This CDR3 comprises 18 residues. V dropped 2 bases and J dropped 5; count of bases not matched to a gene: 8. Sample: PBMCs. V usage is TRBV6-7 and J usage is TRBJ2-5; 16 bases line up with TRBD2. TRBV6-7 is an ORF, with its function uncertain. The origin of this receptor is a female donor in good health and CMV-seronegative. This CDR3 reads CASSYRAGLAGGYETQYF. DNA of the CDR3: TGTGCCAGCAGTTACCGCGCGGGACTAGCGGGGGGGTATGAGACCCAGTACTTC.